This TCR beta chain is drawn from a study of blood T cell repertoires in COVID-19. Study-wide context: Samples taken during acute and convalescent COVID-19 were collected in the United States, Italy and Spain.

Assay: immunoSEQ multiplex PCR; the TCRdb copy retains only in-frame clones and omits some. Counted here are 250,000 to 350,000 clones, nearly 90% occurring once; the ten biggest clones make up 1.7%. V lost 3 bases, J lost 10 bases, and 19 bases lay in between. The CDR3 has 14 amino acids. Per germline, CDR1 DFQATT and CDR2 SNEGSKA (reference sequence). The clonotype was recovered from a woman aged 18-29 years with acute COVID-19. Material for sequencing was PBMCs or T cells enriched from blood (not recorded which). The chain employs TRBV20-1 and TRBJ2-1; D is possibly TRBD2 (6 bases). The CDR3 nucleotides are TGCAGTGCTAGTAAGGGACTCGGGTTGGGAGAGCAGTTCTTC. This codes for CSASKGLGLGEQFF.